This T cell receptor beta chain stems from a study of regulatory T cells in long-lasting Graves disease. Across the study: Persistence in Graves' disease required over 5 years of antithyroid drugs plus positive TSH receptor antibodies. Study observations and caveats: No thyroid tissue was studied; the work used peripheral blood only. Between persistent patients, 2,500 to 3,500 public clonotypes were shared, exceeding the approximately 900 shared between new patients.

Time point in this sample: persistent/refractory GD, antithyroid drugs over 5 years with positive TRAb. The TCR library was made from RNA extracted from PBMCs. Diagnosis followed American Thyroid Association guidelines for Graves' disease. Library construction for TCR beta used iRepertoire HTBI primers and Arm-PCR of CDR3 regions. A single record per CDR3 protein comes from TCRdb applying MiXCR to the multiplex PCR reads. The repertoire includes more than 300,000 distinct CDR3 sequences, more than 20% of them detected once, and 25% to 30% sits in the top ten. This clonotype showed up just a few times. Its target is unknown. CDR3 size: 14 residues. Deletions cut 7 bases from V and 8 bases from J, with 21 bases between. Germline CDR1 reads DFQATT; CDR2 reads SNEGSKA (reference sequence).

This sequence was found in a woman between 40 and 50 years old with Graves disease. The sample in question was peripheral blood mononuclear cells (PBMCs), obtained when the disease was refractory, from a patient treated with antithyroid drugs. The genes are TRBV20-1 and TRBJ2-4; D perhaps matches TRBD1 (6 bases). CDR3 bases: TGCAGTGTCATACTCTCTGCGACAGGAGACATTCAGTACTTC. Protein product: CSVILSATGDIQYF.